This T cell receptor beta chain is drawn from a study of graft-versus-host responses after intestinal transplantation (dated by TCRdb to about 2021). Describing the broader study: Recipients received multivisceral, liver-intestinal, or isolated intestinal transplants. All recipients received anti-thymocyte globulin induction followed by maintenance tacrolimus and steroids for around three years. Graft-versus-host and host-versus-graft alloreactive T cell clones were tracked in the graft, circulation and bone marrow after intestinal transplantation using bulk TCR-beta CDR3 sequencing. To identify alloreactive clones, pre-transplant mixed lymphocyte reaction products were sequenced and then compared with unstimulated pre-transplant donor and recipient T cells. The cohort enrolled 20 to 30 intestinal transplant recipients including one retransplant, and a few patients lacking pretransplant specimens were excluded. A peak of at least 4% donor T cells among recipient peripheral blood mononuclear cells was the definition used for donor T cell macrochimerism. Rather than being sequenced by the commercial service, samples from a few later patients were sequenced in-house on an Illumina MiSeq and processed with MiXCR. Overall study results and their limits: Early after transplant, declines in HvG clones were associated with peak levels of circulating GvH clones. Conclusions were limited by the relatively low number and heterogeneity of intestinal transplant patients. GvH clones were detected in recipient bone marrow, and some appeared earlier in ileal mucosa or blood, consistent with an intestinal mucosal origin. Patients with donor T cell macrochimerism had high GvH to HvG T cell clonal ratios in their allografts.

Library method: the immunoSEQ multiplex PCR assay. For most patients, genomic DNA was isolated using the Qiagen DNeasy Blood and Tissue Kit and was shipped frozen to Adaptive Biotechnologies for TCR sequencing. For most patients, high-throughput TCR-beta CDR3 sequencing of genomic DNA was performed by Adaptive Biotechnologies. Per the source publication's procedure: TCR sequencing data for more than 15 patients were retrieved from Adaptive's ImmunoSEQ software; a few other patients were processed with MiXCR and VDJtools. CD4 versus CD8 sorting errors were corrected by removing sequences found in both subsets at a frequency ratio below 5:1. CDR3 nucleotide sequences shared between donor and recipient were removed because their origin could not be assigned. To count as alloreactive, a clone needed at least 2-fold expansion over unstimulated cells and a minimum CFSE-low frequency of 0.002% (template counts) or 0.001% (read counts). Clones were considered mappable if detected in sequenced pre-transplant spleen, lymph node, or MLR CFSE-low populations of the donor or recipient. Cumulative frequency of alloreactive clones was calculated as a percentage of all sequences weighted by copy number. Entries here come from immuneACCESS through TCRdb and include only in-frame sequences with V and J called. Some clones fail to appear in such tables; in the studies checked, an unresolved V gene covers under half of the shortfall, and the cause of the remainder is unknown. V, J and clone size are taken as reported in that table, and D and trimming were inferred from the DNA itself. The sample table holds 100,000 or so clones, of which around 93% were seen once. Around 1.1% of the sample belongs to the ten largest clones.

As to this clone: This receptor's antigen is unknown. No clone much larger than this one lies a single base away; base qualities are absent.

Sample time point, as interpreted from the label and publication: cells obtained before transplantation from donor or recipient. CD3+CD4+ and CD3+CD8+ populations were FACS-sorted from unstimulated pre-transplant donor and recipient cells taken from spleen or lymph nodes. This TCR derives from a human donor who was the organ donor for an intestinal transplant. The sequencing used unstimulated CD8+ T cells sorted from spleen or lymph node cells, collected before transplant.

The encoded CDR3 is CASSLEFRGRTDTQYF. The nucleotide sequence is given as TGTGCCAGCAGCTTGGAGTTCAGGGGGCGGACAGATACGCAGTATTTT. The chain joins TRBV5-6 to TRBJ2-3; a stretch of 8 junction bases matches TRBD1. From a lookup of the germline V gene, CDR1 and CDR2 are SGHDT and YYEEEE. CDR3 length: 16 amino acids, cysteine to phenylalanine. CDR3 DNA only is kept here, 48 bases in frame from base 1. Germline trimming amounts to 0 bases on V and 3 bases on J, with 6 as the count of junction bases outside the gene matches.